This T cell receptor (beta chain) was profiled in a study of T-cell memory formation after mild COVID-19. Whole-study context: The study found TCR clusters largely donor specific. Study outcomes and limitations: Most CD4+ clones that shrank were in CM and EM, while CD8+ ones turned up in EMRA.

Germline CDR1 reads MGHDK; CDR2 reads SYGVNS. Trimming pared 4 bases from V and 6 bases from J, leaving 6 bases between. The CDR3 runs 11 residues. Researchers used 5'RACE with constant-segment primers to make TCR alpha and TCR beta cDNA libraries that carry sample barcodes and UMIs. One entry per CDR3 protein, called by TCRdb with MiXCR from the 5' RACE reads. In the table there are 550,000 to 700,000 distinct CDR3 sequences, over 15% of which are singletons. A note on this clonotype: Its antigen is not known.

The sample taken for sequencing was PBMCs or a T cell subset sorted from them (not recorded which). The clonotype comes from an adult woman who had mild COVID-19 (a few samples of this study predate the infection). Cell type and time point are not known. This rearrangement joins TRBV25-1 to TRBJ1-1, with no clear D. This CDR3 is CASSAGPEAFF. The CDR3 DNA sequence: TGTGCCAGCAGTGCTGGGCCTGAAGCTTTCTTT.